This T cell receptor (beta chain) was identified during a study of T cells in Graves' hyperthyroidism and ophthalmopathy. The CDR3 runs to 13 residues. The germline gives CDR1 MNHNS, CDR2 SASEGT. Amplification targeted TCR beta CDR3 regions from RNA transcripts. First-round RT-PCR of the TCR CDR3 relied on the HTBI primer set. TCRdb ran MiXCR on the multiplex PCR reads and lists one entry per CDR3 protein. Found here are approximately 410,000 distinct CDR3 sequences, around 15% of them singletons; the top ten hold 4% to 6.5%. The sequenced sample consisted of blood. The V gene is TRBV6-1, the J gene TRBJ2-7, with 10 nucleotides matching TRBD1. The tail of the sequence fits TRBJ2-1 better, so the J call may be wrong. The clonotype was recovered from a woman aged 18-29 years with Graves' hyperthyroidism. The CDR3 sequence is CASRTGGTYEQFF. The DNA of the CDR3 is TGTGCCAGCCGGACAGGGGGGACCTACGAGCAGTTCTTC.